This TCR beta chain came from a study of T cells in Graves' hyperthyroidism and ophthalmopathy. Study summary: Peripheral blood was secured at the point of initial diagnosis, before any treatment. Study-wide results and limits: Prediction of ophthalmopathy progression came a median around 6 months pre-onset.

Patients having uncontrolled infection, another autoimmune disease, pregnancy or lactation were not included. RNA transcripts were the template for amplifying TCR beta CDR3 regions. When the TCR CDR3 underwent first-round RT-PCR, the HTBI primer set was used. TCRdb reanalysed the multiplex PCR reads using MiXCR and keeps one entry per CDR3 protein. There are 500,000 to 650,000 distinct CDR3 sequences in the sample; 15% to 20% occur only once, and around 50% lies in the top ten. About this clonotype itself: Antigen specificity is unknown.

The specimen sequenced was blood. The clonotype was recovered from a man in his forties or fifties with Graves' ophthalmopathy.

The CDR3 is CASSPSTGVGTGELFF. The CDR3 DNA sequence: TGTGCCAGCAGCCCTAGCACAGGGGTTGGCACCGGGGAGCTGTTTTTT. The chain is built from TRBV7-2 and TRBJ2-2; TRBD1 agrees at 7 bases. V shed 5 bases, J shed 4 bases, and the junction held 10 bases outside the gene matches. Germline V gene lookup returns CDR1 SGHTA and CDR2 FQGNSA. This CDR3 has 16 amino acids.